Following are 23 T cell receptor beta chains from one sample sequenced in a study of T cell responses to AZD1222 COVID-19 vaccine. Measured with immunoSEQ multiplex PCR; TCRdb has only the in-frame clones, and not every one. The table includes 150,000 to 200,000 clones, roughly 92% detected once. The sample consisted of peripheral blood, taken 28 days after the second AZD1222 dose. All receptors derive from an adult who received the AZD1222 COVID-19 vaccine.

The chain links TRBV28 to TRBJ2-7; 8 nucleotides align to TRBD1. CDR1 and CDR2 from the germline V gene are MDHEN and SYDVKM. The CDR3 consists of 15 residues. The ends lost 3 bases at V and 0 bases at J; junction bases unmatched: 4. Here the CDR3 reads CASSLGTGFSYEQYF. CDR3 coding DNA: TGTGCCAGCAGTTTGGGGACAGGTTTCTCCTACGAGCAGTACTTC. Combining the CDR3 with reference TRBV28 and TRBJ2-7 gives the whole variable domain DVKVTQSSRYLVKRTGEKVFLECVQDMDHENMFWYRQDPGLGLRLIYFSYDVKMKEKGDIPEGYSVSREKKERFSLILESASTNQTSMYLCASSLGTGFSYEQYFGPGTRLTVT.

This rearrangement joins TRBV29-1 to TRBJ2-1, with 8 positions matching TRBD1. The V gene end was trimmed by 3 bases and the J gene end by 2 bases; junction bases not matched to a gene: 9. The CDR3 runs to 16 residues. Germline CDR1 reads SQVTM; CDR2 reads ANQGSEA. CDR3 DNA: TGCAGCGTTGAGGGGGAACAGGGGGGACCCTACAATGAGCAGTTCTTC. Residues: CSVEGEQGGPYNEQFF.

The chain has TRBV5-4 and TRBJ2-1; TRBD1 matches 8 bases. The germline V gene encodes CDR1 SGHNT and CDR2 YYREEE (reference sequence). The CDR3 is 13 amino acids. Losses at the gene ends were 2 bases for V and 6 bases for J; bases not matched to a gene: 1. The CDR3 sequence: CASSLQGGNEQFF. The CDR3 DNA is TGTGCCAGCAGCTTACAGGGGGGCAATGAGCAGTTCTTC. The variable domain in full, with the rest retrieved from reference TRBV5-4 and TRBJ2-1, is ETGVTQSPTHLIKTRGQQVTLRCSSQSGHNTVSWYQQALGQGPQFIFQYYREEENGRGNFPPRFSGLQFPNYSSELNVNALELDDSALYLCASSLQGGNEQFFGPGTRLTVL.

About this clone: The same CDR3 arises from other DNA sequences in this sample as well. The rearrangement uses TRBV6-5 and TRBJ1-5; no definite D call. Trimming pared 0 bases from V and 4 bases from J, leaving 7 bases between. CDR1 MNHEY and CDR2 SVGAGI come from the germline V gene. There are 14 residues in the CDR3. DNA of the CDR3: TGTGCCAGCAGTTACTCCGGCTCAAATCAGCCCCAGCATTTT. It yields the protein CASSYSGSNQPQHF.

The CDR3 loop reads CASSLTMGTEAFF. The CDR3 DNA reads TGTGCCAGCAGCCTTACTATGGGCACTGAAGCTTTCTTT. The V and J genes are TRBV7-3 and TRBJ1-1; D is unclear. Germline V gene lookup returns CDR1 SGHTA and CDR2 FQGTGA. There are 13 residues in the CDR3. V lost 5 bases, J lost 4 bases, and 11 bases lay in between. The full variable domain, rest sourced from reference TRBV7-3 and TRBJ1-1, is GAGVSQTPSNKVTEKGKYVELRCDPISGHTALYWYRQSLGQGPEFLIYFQGTGAADDSGLPNDRFFAVRPEGSVSTLKIQRTERGDSAVYLCASSLTMGTEAFFGQGTRLTVV.

This chain links TRBV7-9 with TRBJ1-3; unclear D gene. This CDR3 has 13 residues. Trimming removed 6 bases at V and 1 base at J, with 7 bases between. The germline V gene has CDR1 SEHNR and CDR2 FQNEAQ (reference sequence). The CDR3 region is CASSSSSGNTIYF. CDR3 nucleotides: TGTGCCAGCAGTTCGAGTTCTGGAAACACCATATATTTT.

This chain uses TRBV19 with TRBJ1-1, with D unresolved. Trimming shortened V by 3 bases and J by 4 bases, and 9 bases separated the two germline ends. This CDR3 spans 13 amino acids. The germline V gene encodes CDR1 LNHDA and CDR2 SQIVND (reference sequence). The CDR3 region is CASSIIRATEAFF. CDR3 DNA sequence: TGTGCCAGTAGTATCATCCGGGCCACTGAAGCTTTCTTT.

The chain couples TRBV7-3 to TRBJ2-3; 14 nucleotides align to TRBD2. The CDR3 has 15 residues. Germline trimming cut 4 bases from V and 8 bases from J; bases unmatched to any gene: 5. Germline V CDR1 and CDR2: SGHTA, FQGTGA. CDR3 protein: CASSSGLAGGGTQYF. The DNA for the CDR3 is TGTGCCAGCAGCTCCGGACTAGCGGGGGGAGGTACGCAGTATTTT.

The chain is built from TRBV7-7 and TRBJ2-1; D gene uncertain. CDR3 length equals 15 residues. V was cut by 3 bases and J by 5 bases, with 14 bases left in between. Germline CDR1 SSHAT, CDR2 FNYEAQ (reference sequence). The CDR3 DNA reads as TGTGCCAGCAGCTTCGGAAAGGGATGGGACAATGAGCAGTTCTTC. This translates into CASSFGKGWDNEQFF.

The chain couples TRBV7-2 to TRBJ2-7; D could derive from TRBD1 or TRBD2 (5 bases each). The CDR3 loop spans 15 amino acids. The germline V gene has CDR1 SGHTA and CDR2 FQGNSA. The V end lost 1 base, the J end lost 0 bases, and 10 bases lay between the germline ends. CDR3 in DNA: TGTGCCAGCAGCTTAGGGGCAGGGACCTCCTACGAGCAGTACTTC. Translating it yields CASSLGAGTSYEQYF.

This chain uses TRBV4-2 with TRBJ1-5, with 8 positions matching TRBD1. With 3 bases clipped from V and 6 bases from J, the junction kept 7 bases outside the gene matches. The CDR3 spans 15 residues. The V gene's germline CDR1 is LGHNA and CDR2 YNFKEQ. The CDR3 spells CASSHTGGGGQPQHF. CDR3 nucleotides: TGTGCCAGCAGCCACACAGGGGGGGGAGGTCAGCCCCAGCATTTT.

The chain has TRBV29-1 and TRBJ1-2; D unclear. The CDR3 extends over 13 amino acids. Germline CDR1 SQVTM, CDR2 ANQGSEA. The ends were cut back, 3 bases at V and 2 bases at J, with 10 bases in the middle. This CDR3 reads CSVDGESNYGYTF. The CDR3 DNA reads as TGCAGCGTTGACGGGGAATCGAACTATGGCTACACCTTC.

The chain couples TRBV10-3 to TRBJ2-1; possibly TRBD1 or TRBD2 for D (6 bases each). Germline values: CDR1 ENHRY, CDR2 SYGVKD. The ends were cut back, 0 bases at V and 3 bases at J, with 12 bases in the middle. The CDR3 is 16 amino acids. The CDR3 reads CAISESMGGDYNEQFF. DNA of the CDR3: TGTGCCATCAGTGAGTCGATGGGGGGCGACTACAATGAGCAGTTCTTC.

The rearrangement joins TRBV4-2 to TRBJ1-3; the D gene is possibly TRBD1 (6 bases). Trimming took 0 bases from V and 4 from J, leaving 10 bases between them. CDR3 length equals 15 residues. In germline, CDR1 is LGHNA, CDR2 YNFKEQ. The CDR3 DNA follows: TGTGCCAGCAGCCAAGAGGGGGCGACAGGAAACACCATATATTTT. This gives the protein CASSQEGATGNTIYF.

This clone was recorded once. CDR3 bases: TGTGCCACCAGCGGAGGACAGGAAGCTTTCTTT. Encoded protein: CATSGGQEAFF. The chain links TRBV15 to TRBJ1-1, with D perhaps matching TRBD1 (6 bases). This CDR3 region has 11 residues. Germline CDR1 LNHNV, CDR2 YYDKDF (reference sequence). V lost 5 bases, J lost 8 bases, and 9 bases lay in between.

The chain couples TRBV2 to TRBJ2-1; D is unresolved. Looked up from germline, CDR1 is SNHLY and CDR2 is FYNNEI. CDR3 length: 11 residues. V was pared by 5 bases and J by 9 bases, with 8 bases between. The chain's CDR3 is CASSFSSEQFF. The DNA for the CDR3 is TGTGCCAGCAGTTTCAGTTCTGAGCAGTTCTTC.

The rearrangement joins TRBV11-1 to TRBJ1-1; no firm D call. The germline V and J ends were trimmed by 1 base and 9 bases, with 12 bases remaining between them. Germline loops: CDR1 SGHAT, CDR2 FQDESV (reference sequence). This CDR3 region has 13 residues. The CDR3 nucleotides read TGTGCCAGCAGCTTAGTGGAGGGAGGACAAGCTTTCTTT. The encoded protein is CASSLVEGGQAFF.

The rearrangement uses TRBV3-1 (or the pseudogene TRBV3-2) and TRBJ2-5; 9 nucleotides match TRBD2. Losses at the gene ends were 1 base for V and 5 bases for J; bases not matched to a gene: 8. CDR1 and CDR2 from the germline V gene are LGHDT and YNNKEL (reference sequence). CDR3 size: 16 residues. The CDR3 DNA reads as TGTGCCAGCAGCCAAGGGAGTAGCGGGGGACGGGAGACCCAGTACTTC. This translates into CASSQGSSGGRETQYF.

The gene calls are TRBV5-6 and TRBJ1-3, with no clear D. Trimming shortened V by 4 bases and J by 0 bases, and 14 bases separated the two germline ends. The CDR3 runs to 16 residues. Germline V gene lookup returns CDR1 SGHDT and CDR2 YYEEEE. As DNA, the CDR3 is TGTGCCAGCAGCGCAACTACCGCAAGCTCTGGAAACACCATATATTTT. Translated, it gives CASSATTASSGNTIYF.

The chain links TRBV2 to TRBJ1-6; no firm D call. The ends were cut back, 4 bases at V and 6 bases at J, with 13 bases in the middle. Germline V gives CDR1 SNHLY, CDR2 FYNNEI. This CDR3 has 15 residues. CDR3 DNA sequence: TGTGCCAGCAGTGCAGTCGGACGGATTAATTCACCCCTCCACTTT. It translates to CASSAVGRINSPLHF.

The CDR3 sequence is CATSPRKERTGELFF. CDR3 coding DNA: TGTGCCACCAGCCCGAGGAAAGAACGGACCGGGGAGCTGTTTTTT. This sequence joins TRBV15 and TRBJ2-2; unclear D gene. CDR3 length equals 15 residues. V lost 5 bases and J lost 5, with 15 bases in between. Germline V gene lookup returns CDR1 LNHNV and CDR2 YYDKDF (reference sequence).

The chain employs TRBV6-2 or TRBV6-3 and TRBJ1-6; 9 bases map to TRBD1. CDR1 is MNHEY, CDR2 SVGEGT, per germline. The CDR3 is 18 residues long. The V segment lost 4 bases and the J segment 2 bases; nucleotides outside the gene matches: 9. CDR3 protein: CASSSPTGGDTYNSPLHF. Here the CDR3 DNA reads TGTGCCAGCAGTTCCCCGACAGGGGGGGACACCTATAATTCACCCCTCCACTTT.

V is TRBV24-1 and J is TRBJ1-2; D not certain. CDR1 KGHDR and CDR2 SFDVKD come from the germline V gene. CDR3 size: 13 residues. The V gene lost 4 bases and the J gene lost 4 bases, with 9 bases spanning the gap. The CDR3 DNA reads as TGTGCCACCAGTGACGCCAGATTCTATGGCTACACCTTC. Protein sequence: CATSDARFYGYTF.